This T cell receptor beta chain was obtained from a study of shared clonotypes between healthy human individuals. Profiled with immunoSEQ multiplex PCR; TCRdb holds only in-frame clones, not every one. The sample contains roughly 2,300,000 clones, 92% of which appear only once. This CDR3 comprises 14 residues. V gave up 5 bases and J gave up 4 bases; unmatched junction bases: 3. CDR1 is KGHSH, CDR2 LQKENI, per germline. The table lists this clone with a few counts. The sample was naive CD4+ T cells from PBMCs. Subset indicated: CD45RA+ positively selected. The clonotype was recovered from a man in his late teens or twenties in good health. Some clones in this sample may be carry-over from other donors' samples. This sequence joins TRBV18 and TRBJ2-2; 8 positions match TRBD1. The CDR3 spells CASSSDRGTGELFF. In DNA form, the CDR3 reads TGTGCCAGCTCATCAGACAGGGGCACCGGGGAGCTGTTTTTT.